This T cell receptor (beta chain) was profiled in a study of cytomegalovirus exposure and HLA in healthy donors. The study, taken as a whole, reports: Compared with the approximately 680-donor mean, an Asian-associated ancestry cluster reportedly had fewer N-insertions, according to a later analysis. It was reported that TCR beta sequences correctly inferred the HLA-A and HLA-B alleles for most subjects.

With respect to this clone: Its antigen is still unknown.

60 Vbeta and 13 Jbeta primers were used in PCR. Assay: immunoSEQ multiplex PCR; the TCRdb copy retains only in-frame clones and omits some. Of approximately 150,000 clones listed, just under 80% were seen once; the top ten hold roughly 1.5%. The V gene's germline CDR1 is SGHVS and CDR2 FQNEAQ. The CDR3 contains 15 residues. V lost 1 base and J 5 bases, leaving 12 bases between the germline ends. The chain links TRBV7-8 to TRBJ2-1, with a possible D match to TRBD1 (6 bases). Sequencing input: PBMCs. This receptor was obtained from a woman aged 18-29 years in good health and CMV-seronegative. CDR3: CASSLVGAGDNEQFF. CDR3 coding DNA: TGTGCCAGCAGCTTAGTTGGGGCAGGGGACAATGAGCAGTTCTTC.